These 5 T cell receptor beta chains share one sample of origin, sequenced in a study of shared clonotypes between healthy human individuals. Naive CD8 isolation took CD45RO-negative cells positively selected for CCR7 and excluded terminally differentiated effector memory CD45RA+ cells. Method: immunoSEQ multiplex PCR; TCRdb's copy keeps in-frame clones and lacks some. The profile shows around 2,000,000 clones, approximately 94% of them singletons. Specimen: naive CD8+ T cells from PBMCs. Source of these receptors: a man aged 18 to 29 in good health. Some clones in this sample may be carry-over from other donors' samples.

The CDR3 bases are TGTGCCAGCAGCTTAAGGTTGGAGGGCGTGGGCTACGAGCAGTACTTC. Amino acid sequence: CASSLRLEGVGYEQYF. The chain carries TRBV7-8 and TRBJ2-7; possible D gene TRBD2, 6 bases. The CDR3 consists of 16 residues. Germline V gives CDR1 SGHVS, CDR2 FQNEAQ. With 2 bases removed from V and 3 bases from J, the gap between germline ends came to 17 bases.

The chain joins TRBV27 to TRBJ2-5; unclear D gene. Trimming removed 6 bases at V and 5 bases at J, with 16 bases between. The length of the CDR3 is 14 residues. Germline V gene data show CDR1 as MNHEY and CDR2 as SMNVEV (reference sequence). CDR3 sequence reads: CASSAGSRWETQYF. The DNA of the CDR3 is TGTGCCAGCAGCGCAGGTAGCCGTTGGGAGACCCAGTACTTC.

The rearrangement joins TRBV10-3 to TRBJ1-2, with 7 bases aligning to TRBD1. CDR1 is ENHRY and CDR2 is SYGVKD in the germline V gene. This CDR3 is 13 amino acids long. V trimming: 10 bases; J trimming: 4 bases; junction bases outside the gene matches: 9. DNA of the CDR3: TGTGCCAGCGGGACAGAGGAAACCTATGGCTACACCTTC. Amino acids: CASGTEETYGYTF.

The gene calls are TRBV2 and TRBJ2-1; D not resolved. This CDR3 has 14 residues. V shed 1 base and J shed 0 bases, with 4 bases lying between them. From germline, CDR1 is SNHLY and CDR2 FYNNEI. This chain's CDR3 is CASSEDRSYNEQFF. CDR3 DNA sequence: TGTGCCAGCAGTGAAGACCGCTCCTACAATGAGCAGTTCTTC.

The chain recombines TRBV28 with TRBJ2-7, with 7 bases that match TRBD2. The germline V gene has CDR1 MDHEN and CDR2 SYDVKM. There are 15 residues in the CDR3. V dropped 3 bases and J dropped 3; count of bases not matched to a gene: 8. CDR3 DNA sequence: TGTGCCAGCAGTTTCCCGCCGGGAGGCGGCTACGAGCAGTACTTC. Its protein is CASSFPPGGGYEQYF.